Shown below are 17 T cell receptor beta chains from a single sample sequenced in a study of CD8 T cells in ankylosing spondylitis. Using its own MiXCR run on the 5' RACE reads, TCRdb lists one record per CDR3 protein. The repertoire has 150,000 to 200,000 distinct CDR3 sequences, 25% to 35% of them found once; the top ten carry 4.5% to 6%. Sequencing was carried out using synovial fluid, either unsorted or a sorted T cell fraction (not recorded which). These receptors all come from a male donor with ankylosing spondylitis.

The chain employs TRBV19 and TRBJ2-3; 9 bases fit TRBD2. CDR1 is LNHDA, CDR2 SQIVND, per germline (reference sequence). V lost 5 bases to trimming and J lost 0 bases; unmatched junction nucleotides: 6. The CDR3 loop spans 16 amino acids. The CDR3 DNA reads as TGTGCCAGTAGTTCTCGACTAGCGGCGAGCACAGATACGCAGTATTTT. It codes for CASSSRLAASTDTQYF. The full variable domain, its missing parts supplied by reference TRBV19 and TRBJ2-3, is DGGITQSPKYLFRKEGQNVTLSCEQNLNHDAMYWYRQDPGQGLRLIYYSQIVNDFQKGDIAEGYSVSREKKESFPLTVTSAQKNPTAFYLCASSSRLAASTDTQYFGPGTRLTVL.

The V and J genes are TRBV20-1 and TRBJ1-1, with a possible D match to TRBD1 (5 bases). V was clipped by 5 bases and J by 8 bases, with 15 bases between them. The germline V gene encodes CDR1 DFQATT and CDR2 SNEGSKA (reference sequence). The CDR3 is 12 residues long. The DNA for the CDR3 is TGCAGTGCTCTAGACAGAACACGAGAAGCTTTCTTT. Amino acid sequence: CSALDRTREAFF.

This clonotype was observed at least ten times. In DNA, the CDR3 is TGCAGTGCCCCCGGGGGCATCTCCAGCTATGGCTACACCTTC. Protein product: CSAPGGISSYGYTF. The chain couples TRBV20-1 to TRBJ1-2; weak D call: TRBD1 (6 bases). The CDR3 contains 14 residues. V gave up 6 bases and J gave up 4 bases, with 18 bases separating them. From germline, CDR1 is DFQATT and CDR2 SNEGSKA (reference sequence).

CDR3 loop: CASSLARQGLDYEQYF. CDR3 bases: TGCGCCAGCAGCTTGGCCCGACAGGGCTTGGACTACGAGCAGTACTTC. V and J are TRBV5-1 and TRBJ2-7, with 7 bases identical to TRBD1. The CDR3 has 16 residues. V gave up 0 bases and J gave up 3 bases; unmatched junction bases: 9. Per the germline V gene, CDR1 is SGHRS and CDR2 is YFSETQ.

The chain couples TRBV6-2 or TRBV6-3 to TRBJ2-1; D may be TRBD2 (6 bases). V lost 8 bases and J 9 bases, leaving 11 bases between the germline ends. CDR1 and CDR2 (germline): MNHEY, SVGEGT. The CDR3 runs 11 residues. CDR3 coding DNA: TGTGCCAGCGGGCGGGGTATTGAGCAGTTCTTC. This gives the protein CASGRGIEQFF.

This clonotype occurred once. This chain uses TRBV20-1 with TRBJ2-2; D not certain. The germline CDR1 and CDR2 sequences are DFQATT and SNEGSKA (reference sequence). V lost 3 bases to trimming and J lost 0 bases, with 5 bases between them. The CDR3 is 13 residues long. The CDR3 DNA follows: TGCAGTGCTAGCGGCCCGAACACCGGGGAGCTGTTTTTT. Translating gives CSASGPNTGELFF.

This clonotype was counted between two and nine times. The chain has TRBV6-2 or TRBV6-3 and TRBJ2-1; possible D gene TRBD2, 6 bases. Per the germline V gene, CDR1 is MNHEY and CDR2 is SVGEGT. The CDR3 is 15 residues long. V was shortened by 6 bases and J by 9 bases, with 21 bases between the two germline ends. The CDR3 is CASRDDLLARGEQFF. CDR3 in DNA: TGTGCCAGCAGGGACGATTTGCTAGCGCGCGGTGAGCAGTTCTTC.

The chain carries TRBV18 and TRBJ2-1; 7 bases fit TRBD2. The V gene end was trimmed by 5 bases and the J gene end by 7 bases; junction bases not matched to a gene: 11. Germline assignment: CDR1 KGHSH and CDR2 LQKENI. The CDR3 spans 15 residues. For the CDR3, the DNA is TGTGCCAGCTCAGGCTTGGCGGGAGCAGATAATGAGCAGTTCTTC. Residues: CASSGLAGADNEQFF.

This clonotype appeared many times. The chain couples TRBV14 to TRBJ2-1; 8 bases are a match to TRBD1. Germline V CDR1 and CDR2: SGHDN, FVKESK. This CDR3 has 16 amino acids. The junction had 4 bases not matched to a gene; V was cut back by 1 base and J by 2 bases. The CDR3 DNA is TGTGCCAGCAGCCAAGGGACAGGGATAACCTACAATGAGCAGTTCTTC. Its protein product is CASSQGTGITYNEQFF.

This clonotype was detected ten times or more. The V gene is TRBV6-6, the J gene TRBJ1-1; 7 bases fit TRBD1. After removal of 6 bases from V and 4 bases from J, the junction contained 5 bases not matched to a gene. CDR3 length equals 13 residues. Per the germline V gene, CDR1 is MNHNY and CDR2 is SVGAGI (reference sequence). CDR3 protein: CASSPQGFTEAFF. CDR3 nucleotides: TGTGCCAGCAGCCCACAGGGGTTCACTGAAGCTTTCTTT.

This clonotype was observed a few times. The V call is TRBV7-9, the J call TRBJ2-1; D remains unclear. The CDR3 has 17 amino acids. V shed 7 bases and J shed 4 bases, with 23 bases lying between them. Per germline, CDR1 SEHNR and CDR2 FQNEAQ (reference sequence). Here the CDR3 DNA reads TGTGCCAGCACCTTTAGCCTAGGCGTATCTACTTACAATGAGCAGTTCTTC. This translates into CASTFSLGVSTYNEQFF.

The chain carries TRBV6-1 and TRBJ2-7, with TRBD2 matching 14 bases. The CDR3 consists of 18 residues. The germline CDR1 and CDR2 sequences are MNHNS and SASEGT. The ends lost 6 bases at V and 1 base at J; junction bases unmatched: 11. The CDR3 here is CASSRTTSGGASSYEQYF. DNA for the CDR3: TGTGCCAGCAGCCGAACGACTAGCGGGGGGGCAAGTTCCTACGAGCAGTACTTC.

CDR3 in DNA: TGTGCCAGCAGACTCACCTCTAGCGGTAGCACAGATACGCAGTATTTT. As protein: CASRLTSSGSTDTQYF. The chain has TRBV4-2 and TRBJ2-3; 7 bases are shared with TRBD2. V trimming: 6 bases; J trimming: 0 bases; junction bases outside the gene matches: 9. Germline values: CDR1 LGHNA, CDR2 YNFKEQ. This CDR3 comprises 16 residues.

This clonotype was observed a few times. The chain joins TRBV28 to TRBJ2-1; 9 bases are a match to TRBD2. Trimming took 6 bases from V and 0 from J; bases not matched to a gene: 6. CDR3 length: 16 residues. The germline CDR1 and CDR2 sequences are MDHEN and SYDVKM. As DNA, the CDR3 is TGTGCCAGCAGACCAATAGCGGGGGACTCCTACAATGAGCAGTTCTTC. The encoded protein is CASRPIAGDSYNEQFF.

The rearrangement joins TRBV18 to TRBJ1-1, with 11 nucleotides matching TRBD1. The CDR3 runs to 14 residues. Germline lookup yields CDR1 KGHSH and CDR2 LQKENI. Trimming took 3 bases from V and 8 from J; bases not matched to a gene: 5. DNA for the CDR3: TGTGCCAGCTCACCCGGGACAGGGGGGCGAGAAGCTTTCTTT. This codes for CASSPGTGGREAFF.

This clonotype has just a few counts. The chain is built from TRBV6-2 or TRBV6-3 and TRBJ1-5; the D gene is possibly TRBD1 (6 bases). Trimming left V 3 bases short and J 6 bases short, with 12 bases between. The CDR3 sequence is 14 residues long. Germline V lookup: CDR1 MNHEY, CDR2 SVGEGT. The CDR3 DNA follows: TGTGCCAGCAGTTATCACAGGGAGGGTCAGCCCCAGCATTTT. This encodes CASSYHREGQPQHF.

The chain links TRBV2 to TRBJ2-1, with a weak D call TRBD2 (6 bases). V was shortened by 6 bases and J by 0 bases, with 18 bases between the two germline ends. Germline CDR1 reads SNHLY; CDR2 reads FYNNEI. This CDR3 has 17 amino acids. The CDR3 sequence: CASRGLSGLGSYNEQFF. Written as DNA, the CDR3 is TGTGCCAGCAGGGGTCTCAGCGGGCTAGGCTCCTACAATGAGCAGTTCTTC.